Below are 8 T cell receptor beta chains sequenced from a single sample in a study of T cell responses to AZD1222 COVID-19 vaccine. Sequencing used immunoSEQ multiplex PCR; TCRdb keeps in-frame clones, though not all of them. The top ten clones hold about 1.6% of a sample with about 160,000 clones, approximately 90% of them seen once. Sequenced material: peripheral blood, taken on day 0 of AZD1222 vaccination. The receptors were gathered from an adult in good health.

A single count supports this clone. The CDR3 bases are TGTGCCAGCAGTGAAGATAGGGGGCCAGGGGAGGGCTACACCTTC. It specifies CASSEDRGPGEGYTF. J is TRBJ1-2 and V is TRBV6-1, with 7 bases lining up with TRBD1. The CDR3 totals 15 residues. Germline trimming cut 1 base from V and 8 bases from J; bases unmatched to any gene: 10. The germline V gene encodes CDR1 MNHNS and CDR2 SASEGT.

This clone was detected ten times or more. Other DNA sequences in the same sample also yield this CDR3. The rearrangement joins TRBV5-8 to TRBJ1-2; 8 bases are a match to TRBD1. The germline V gene has CDR1 SGHTS and CDR2 YDEGEE. The CDR3 contains 16 residues. The V and J ends lost 4 bases and 2 bases, in that order; junction bases with no gene match: 10. This CDR3 reads CASSPDWTGSNYGYTF. The DNA of the CDR3 is TGTGCCAGCAGCCCGGATTGGACAGGGTCCAACTATGGCTACACCTTC.

The V and J genes are TRBV2 and TRBJ1-4; TRBD1 matches 7 bases. Germline V gene data show CDR1 as SNHLY and CDR2 as FYNNEI. CDR3 size: 16 residues. V dropped 3 bases and J dropped 5; count of bases not matched to a gene: 9. The CDR3 loop is CASSDLGTELNEKLFF. The CDR3 nucleotides read TGTGCCAGCAGTGACTTGGGGACAGAGTTAAATGAAAAACTGTTTTTT.

This clone was counted a single time. The rearrangement uses TRBV11-2 and TRBJ2-7; TRBD1 or TRBD2 may be the D gene (6 bases each). Germline CDR1 reads SGHAT; CDR2 reads FQNNGV. CDR3 length: 14 residues. Trimming pared 0 bases from V and 5 bases from J, leaving 11 bases between. The DNA of the CDR3 is TGTGCCAGCAGCTTAGATTTTAGGGGGGACGAGCAGTACTTC. This gives the protein CASSLDFRGDEQYF.

V gene TRBV18 combines with J gene TRBJ1-1; D is ambiguous. The V end was cut by 0 bases, the J end by 0 bases, with 8 bases between. This CDR3 has 15 residues. Per the germline V gene, CDR1 is KGHSH and CDR2 is LQKENI. The CDR3 spells CASSPPAGMNTEAFF. The CDR3 bases are TGTGCCAGCTCACCACCCGCCGGAATGAACACTGAAGCTTTCTTT.

This chain uses TRBV5-1 with TRBJ1-2; 7 bases align to TRBD1. This CDR3 is 14 amino acids long. Germline assignment: CDR1 SGHRS and CDR2 YFSETQ. V shed 4 bases and J 5 bases; nucleotides not matched to a gene: 8. Here the CDR3 DNA reads TGCGCCAGCAGCGGGCGACAGGGCGGTTATGGCTACACCTTC. It codes for CASSGRQGGYGYTF.

This chain uses TRBV25-1 with TRBJ1-3, with unresolved D. V lost 7 bases to trimming and J lost 4 bases, with 17 bases between them. Germline CDR1 is MGHDK and CDR2 is SYGVNS. The CDR3 extends over 15 amino acids. CDR3 nucleotide sequence: TGTGCCAGCACGGCACCGCCGCACCAAGGAAACACCATATATTTT. It encodes CASTAPPHQGNTIYF.

V usage is TRBV4-2 and J usage is TRBJ2-7, with D unclear. The CDR3 spans 17 residues. Germline V gene data show CDR1 as LGHNA and CDR2 as YNFKEQ. V was clipped by 0 bases and J by 2 bases, with 17 bases between them. CDR3 DNA: TGTGCCAGCAGCCAAGATATAGGAATCGGCAGAGCCTACGAGCAGTACTTC. Amino acid sequence: CASSQDIGIGRAYEQYF.